A single sample gave rise to the 22 T cell receptor beta chains below, sequenced in a study of T cells in Graves' hyperthyroidism and ophthalmopathy (dated by TCRdb to between 2017 and 2020). Libraries were built with multiplex PCR. The reads were generated on an Illumina HiSeq 2000. TCR beta CDR3 regions were amplified from RNA transcripts. For the first round of RT-PCR on the TCR CDR3, the HTBI primer set was used together with the Qiagen OneStep RT-PCR kit. Using fastp at Q25 and MiXCR, TCRdb reprocessed the public reads and kept productive beta chains. Each entry merges the rows of one CDR3 protein and shows their most common DNA and genes. This sample lists about 560,000 distinct CDR3 sequences; approximately 14% were detected once. The ten largest clones capture less than 9.5% of the sample. Source material: blood. The receptors here all came from a woman under 40 with Graves' hyperthyroidism.

This clonotype appeared a single time. An end of the junction does not agree with germline; a read error may underlie this. The V and J genes are TRBV7-9 and TRBJ2-7, with 7 positions matching TRBD1. CDR1 and CDR2 from the germline V gene are SEHNR and FQNEAQ (reference sequence). The CDR3 runs 13 residues. CDR3 region: CASSRDSPYEQHF. The CDR3 DNA follows: TGTGCCAGCAGCCGGGACAGCCCCTACGAGCAGCACTTC.

The chain uses TRBV19 and TRBJ2-3, with D perhaps matching TRBD2 (6 bases). Germline values: CDR1 LNHDA, CDR2 SQIVND (reference sequence). There are 13 residues in the CDR3. V lost 7 bases, J lost 7 bases, and 15 bases lay in between. The CDR3 DNA reads TGTGCCAGTACCCAAGAGGAGGGGAATACGCAGTATTTT. This translates into CASTQEEGNTQYF.

This clonotype was picked up a small number of times. The chain combines TRBV6-2 or TRBV6-3 with TRBJ2-7; TRBD2 matches at 10 bases. The CDR3 sequence is 16 residues long. Looked up from germline, CDR1 is MNHEY and CDR2 is SVGEGT. With V trimmed by 6 bases and J by 0 bases, 8 bases remained unmatched. CDR3 sequence (DNA): TGTGCCAGCAGGCCCCTACTAGCGGGGCTCTCCTACGAGCAGTACTTC. Its translation is CASRPLLAGLSYEQYF.

This clonotype was seen ten or more times. This chain joins TRBV3-1 and TRBJ1-1, with D unclear. The CDR3 consists of 14 residues. V was trimmed by 7 bases and J by 1 base, leaving 13 bases between them. Germline loops: CDR1 LGHDT, CDR2 YNNKEL (reference sequence). The CDR3 is CASKGALRNTEAFF. CDR3 coding DNA: TGTGCCAGCAAGGGCGCGTTGAGGAACACTGAAGCTTTCTTT.

This clonotype showed up many times. V is TRBV27 and J is TRBJ1-5; 7 nucleotides line up with TRBD1. The CDR3 is 17 amino acids. V lost 5 bases, J lost 0 bases, and 10 bases stayed unmatched. Germline V gene sequence: CDR1 MNHEY, CDR2 SMNVEV (reference sequence). CDR3 protein: CASSPVKGAYSNQPQHF. The CDR3 DNA reads TGTGCCAGCAGTCCAGTGAAGGGGGCTTATAGCAATCAGCCCCAGCATTTT.

The chain joins TRBV13 to TRBJ2-7; D ambiguous. Germline V gene data show CDR1 as PRHDT and CDR2 as FYEKMQ (reference sequence). The CDR3 spans 14 residues. Trimming removed 1 base at V and 4 bases at J, with 11 bases between. CDR3 sequence (DNA): TGTGCCAGCAGCTTAGTAGTCTCTAAATACGAGCAGTACTTC. Its protein product is CASSLVVSKYEQYF.

In its sample, this clonotype was seen many times. The V call is TRBV29-1, the J call TRBJ1-1; 7 positions agree with TRBD1. CDR3 length: 14 residues. After removal of 7 bases from V and 5 bases from J, the junction contained 13 bases not matched to a gene. Germline CDR1 is SQVTM and CDR2 is ANQGSEA. For the CDR3, the DNA is TGCAGCGGGACTACTCAGACAGGGTTGACTGAAGCTTTCTTT. Translated, it gives CSGTTQTGLTEAFF. Full variable domain (remainder filled in from reference TRBV29-1 and TRBJ1-1): SAVISQKPSRDICQRGTSLTIQCQVDSQVTMMFWYRQQPGQSLTLIATANQGSEATYESGFVIDKFPISRPNLTFSTLTVSNMSPEDSSIYLCSGTTQTGLTEAFFGQGTRLTVV.

The rearrangement links TRBV13 to TRBJ2-1, with TRBD2 identical over 8 bases. The germline gives CDR1 PRHDT, CDR2 FYEKMQ (reference sequence). V was clipped by 5 bases and J by 5 bases; unmatched bases: 11. The CDR3 contains 16 residues. DNA of the CDR3: TGTGCCAGCAGCCCCGAAAGAGTAGCGGGACACAATGAGCAGTTCTTC. This gives the protein CASSPERVAGHNEQFF.

The CDR3 region is CAISGTGTDYEQYF. CDR3 DNA: TGTGCCATCAGTGGGACAGGCACGGACTACGAGCAGTACTTC. This sequence joins TRBV10-3 and TRBJ2-7, with 7 nucleotides matching TRBD1. V lost 4 bases and J lost 3; bases outside the gene matches: 6. CDR3 length equals 14 residues. Germline lookup yields CDR1 ENHRY and CDR2 SYGVKD.

In regard to this clonotype: This may come from a read error, since a much larger clone is one base off. The chain links TRBV27 to TRBJ2-3; TRBD1 might be the D (6 bases). The CDR3 length is 15 residues. CDR1 MNHEY and CDR2 SMNVEV come from the germline V gene (reference sequence). The V end was cut by 1 base, the J end by 4 bases, with 12 bases between. CDR3 in DNA: TGTGCCAGCAGTTTATTTCTCGGACAGCCAGATACGCAGTATTTT. Its translation is CASSLFLGQPDTQYF.

This clonotype showed up many times. This rearrangement joins TRBV20-1 to TRBJ2-3; D is possibly TRBD2 (5 bases). Trimming pared 5 bases from V and 0 bases from J, leaving 24 bases between. The CDR3 runs to 18 residues. Germline lookup yields CDR1 DFQATT and CDR2 SNEGSKA (reference sequence). CDR3 amino acids: CSASTVIGLPSSTDTQYF. The CDR3 region has the DNA TGCAGTGCTTCCACAGTAATCGGACTTCCCTCTAGCACAGATACGCAGTATTTT.

This clonotype was counted many times. This chain joins TRBV20-1 and TRBJ2-7, with D perhaps given as TRBD1 or TRBD2 (7 bases each). Trimming took 6 bases from V and 0 from J, leaving 18 bases between them. Germline V CDR1 and CDR2: DFQATT, SNEGSKA (reference sequence). The CDR3 spans 15 residues. The CDR3 coding sequence is TGCAGTGCCCGAGGGGAGGGGGCGGGCTCCTACGAGCAGTACTTC. This gives the protein CSARGEGAGSYEQYF.

As to this clonotype: A much larger clonotype is one base distant, so this may be a read error. The chain couples TRBV2 to TRBJ2-1; 7 nucleotides agree with TRBD2. J was trimmed by 4 bases and V by 11 bases; bases with no gene match: 8. CDR1 SNHLY and CDR2 FYNNEI come from the germline V gene. The CDR3 is 13 amino acids. The CDR3 DNA reads TGTGCCGGCACGGGAGGCCAATACAATGAGCAGTTCTTC. Its protein is CAGTGGQYNEQFF.

This clonotype was detected ten times or more. The chain has TRBV6-5 and TRBJ2-7; D not resolved. This CDR3 is built from 16 residues. Trimming left V 0 bases short and J 0 bases short, with 12 bases between. The germline V gene encodes CDR1 MNHEY and CDR2 SVGAGI. CDR3 residues: CASSYSVHLGSYEQYF. DNA for the CDR3: TGTGCCAGCAGTTACTCGGTCCACCTTGGCTCCTACGAGCAGTACTTC.

V and J are TRBV10-3 and TRBJ1-3; D uncertain. From germline, CDR1 is ENHRY and CDR2 SYGVKD. The V and J ends lost 4 bases and 7 bases respectively, with 14 bases between them. There are 14 residues in the CDR3. Written as DNA, the CDR3 is TGTGCCATCAGTGTTGAGGCACTGAGGAACACCATATATTTT. Translation gives CAISVEALRNTIYF.

About this clonotype: A junction end diverges from the germline sequence, so it may reflect a read error. The chain carries TRBV7-2 and TRBJ2-1; tentatively, D is TRBD2 (5 bases). From germline, CDR1 is SGHTA and CDR2 FQGNSA. This CDR3 is 16 amino acids long. The CDR3 DNA sequence: TGCGCCAGCAGCCAAGGAGCAGCGGAATTCTACAATGAGCAGTTCTTC. Translated: CASSQGAAEFYNEQFF.

The rearrangement links TRBV6-5 to TRBJ2-3; D assignment may be TRBD1 or TRBD2 (5 bases each). CDR1 and CDR2 from the germline V gene are MNHEY and SVGAGI. This CDR3 is built from 17 residues. Trimming took off 0 bases at V and 3 bases at J, with 16 bases between the two ends. CDR3 residues: CASSYSSSSGLTDTQYF. CDR3 bases: TGTGCCAGCAGTTACTCTAGCAGCTCGGGGCTGACAGATACGCAGTATTTT.

This clonotype appeared a few times. The V call is TRBV7-2, the J call TRBJ1-4; no clear D. The CDR3 is 13 amino acids. Germline V gene sequence: CDR1 SGHTA, CDR2 FQGNSA. Trimming stripped 5 bases from V and 12 bases from J, with 16 bases between. The CDR3 DNA reads as TGTGCCAGCAGCAGGGAGGACCTGGCGGAACTGTTTTTT. Translating gives CASSREDLAELFF.

This clonotype was detected ten times or more. The chain employs TRBV4-1 and TRBJ2-2; no clear D gene. The CDR3 consists of 14 residues. Germline V gene data show CDR1 as MGHRA and CDR2 as YSYEKL. Trimming removed 4 bases at V and 5 bases at J, with 11 bases between. The CDR3 is CASSPEGWTGELFF. CDR3 nucleotide sequence: TGCGCCAGCAGCCCCGAAGGGTGGACCGGGGAGCTGTTTTTT.

This clonotype occurred a few times. The rearrangement joins TRBV7-9 to TRBJ1-1, with 10 positions matching TRBD1. Trimming cost V 3 bases and J 7 bases; bases outside gene matches: 8. In germline, CDR1 is SEHNR, CDR2 FQNEAQ (reference sequence). CDR3 length: 15 amino acids. Here the CDR3 reads CASSFRDRGRGEAFF. CDR3 nucleotides: TGTGCCAGCAGCTTCCGGGACAGGGGTCGGGGTGAAGCTTTCTTT.

This clonotype was picked up many times. This chain uses TRBV29-1 with TRBJ2-1; 10 positions match TRBD1. CDR3 length: 15 amino acids. Germline-derived CDR1 and CDR2 are SQVTM and ANQGSEA. J gave up 6 bases and V 4 bases, and 9 bases lay outside the gene matches. CDR3 bases: TGCAGCGTTGGTGCCGGGACAGGGGTCCCCAATGAGCAGTTCTTC. It translates to CSVGAGTGVPNEQFF.

This rearrangement joins TRBV29-1 to TRBJ2-3; D not resolved. The CDR3 consists of 12 residues. V lost 7 bases, J lost 0 bases, and 8 bases lay in between. Germline assignment: CDR1 SQVTM and CDR2 ANQGSEA. The DNA for the CDR3 is TGCAGCGGCATGAGGAGCACAGATACGCAGTATTTT. Amino acids: CSGMRSTDTQYF.